This entry lists 6 T cell receptor beta chains sequenced from one sample in a study of blood T cells in healthy people across ages. A J-beta primer mix and a sample-barcoded 5' primer were used in a second PCR of roughly 6 to 11 cycles. TCRdb reprocessed the 5' RACE reads via MiXCR and lists one record per CDR3 protein. The data hold some 850,000 distinct CDR3 sequences, with under 30% observed a single time. These data were also filed under a second study, of T cells of mothers and their children.

Specimen: blood. These receptors all stem from a boy under 18 in good health.

The sample holds a few counts of this clonotype. The rearrangement uses TRBV10-3 and TRBJ2-7, with D perhaps matching TRBD2 (6 bases). There are 14 residues in the CDR3. V was trimmed by 6 bases and J by 7 bases, leaving 19 bases between them. Per the germline V gene, CDR1 is ENHRY and CDR2 is SYGVKD. CDR3 bases: TGTGCCATCAGACCCGCGGGGCTGCTTAGAGAGCAGTACTTC. This encodes CAIRPAGLLREQYF.

This clonotype turned up a few times. This chain connects TRBV5-1 to TRBJ2-1; possibly TRBD1 or TRBD2 for D (5 bases each). Deletions cut 0 bases from V and 0 bases from J, with 13 bases between. Germline V CDR1 and CDR2: SGHRS, YFSETQ. The CDR3 loop spans 17 amino acids. CDR3 coding DNA: TGCGCCAGCAGCTTGGCGGGGCTTCCCAGCTCCTACAATGAGCAGTTCTTC. Encoded protein: CASSLAGLPSSYNEQFF.

The rearrangement uses TRBV12-5 and TRBJ1-1; the D is unclear. This CDR3 is built from 16 residues. CDR1 and CDR2 (germline): LGHNT, FRNRAP. Trimming cost V 3 bases and J 3 bases, with 17 bases left between them. This CDR3 reads CASGFEKSEADTEAFF. The CDR3 nucleotides read TGTGCTAGTGGTTTTGAAAAGTCGGAGGCGGACACTGAAGCTTTCTTT.

The chain links TRBV28 to TRBJ1-1; TRBD1 aligns across 7 bases. The CDR3 runs to 15 residues. The V gene end was trimmed by 5 bases and the J gene end by 7 bases; junction bases not matched to a gene: 13. Germline V lookup: CDR1 MDHEN, CDR2 SYDVKM. CDR3: CASSNTGVGRGEAFF. CDR3 bases: TGTGCCAGCAGTAATACAGGGGTCGGACGGGGTGAAGCTTTCTTT.

This clonotype was observed at least ten times. V is TRBV5-1 and J is TRBJ1-1; maybe TRBD1 (5 bases). The CDR3 runs 16 residues. Trimming left V 3 bases short and J 7 bases short, with 22 bases between. CDR1 SGHRS and CDR2 YFSETQ come from the germline V gene. Here the CDR3 DNA reads TGCGCCAGCAGCTGGGGGAAGGACCCCCTTGGTAATGAAGCTTTCTTT. It is translated as CASSWGKDPLGNEAFF.

The chain has TRBV12-3 or TRBV12-4 and TRBJ2-5; D is unresolved. Between the trimmed V and J ends, which lost 6 bases and 5 bases, there was a span of 16 bases. The CDR3 is 14 amino acids. The CDR3 sequence is CASRKLTSEETQYF. As DNA, the CDR3 is TGTGCCAGCAGAAAACTAACTTCTGAGGAGACCCAGTACTTC.